These 17 T cell receptor beta chains were all obtained from the same sample, sequenced in a study of shared clonotypes between healthy human individuals. Clones were sequenced by immunoSEQ multiplex PCR, and TCRdb holds only the in-frame ones, with some missing. This sample has 2.5 million or so clones, with around 90% found just once. The specimen was naive CD4+ T cells sorted from blood. The subset is: CD45RA+ positively selected. These receptors all stem from a man between 18 and 29 years old in good health.

This sequence joins TRBV5-1 and TRBJ1-4, with 9 nucleotides matching TRBD1. Germline V gene data show CDR1 as SGHRS and CDR2 as YFSETQ. V trimming: 0 bases; J trimming: 8 bases; junction bases outside the gene matches: 5. CDR3 length: 15 amino acids. The CDR3 reads CASSLGGQGREKLFF. CDR3 sequence (DNA): TGCGCCAGCAGCTTGGGGGGACAGGGTAGAGAAAAACTGTTTTTT.

The CDR3 DNA follows: TGTGCCAGCAGTTACGTCGGACAGGGGAACTACGAGCAGTACTTC. Amino acids: CASSYVGQGNYEQYF. J is TRBJ2-7 and V is TRBV6-5; 9 bases align to TRBD1. The germline gives CDR1 MNHEY, CDR2 SVGAGI. With V trimmed by 2 bases and J by 3 bases, 5 bases remained unmatched. The CDR3 is 15 amino acids.

This clone was picked up one time. V and J are TRBV19 and TRBJ2-3, with 12 nucleotides matching TRBD1. Unmatched junction bases numbered 10, after V lost 5 bases and J lost 4 bases. The CDR3 has 17 amino acids. The germline V gene encodes CDR1 LNHDA and CDR2 SQIVND (reference sequence). The CDR3 loop is CASSPRDRGRSADTQYF. The CDR3, as DNA: TGTGCCAGTAGTCCAAGGGACAGGGGGCGATCCGCAGATACGCAGTATTTT.

V usage is TRBV5-1 and J usage is TRBJ1-1, with D maybe TRBD1 (6 bases). The CDR3 loop spans 14 amino acids. V lost 2 bases and J 6 bases, leaving 14 bases between the germline ends. Germline V gene lookup returns CDR1 SGHRS and CDR2 YFSETQ. In DNA, the CDR3 is TGCGCCAGCAGCTTCGGACAGCCAGGAGCTGAAGCTTTCTTT. It translates to CASSFGQPGAEAFF. Looking up the rest from reference TRBV5-1 and TRBJ1-1 gives the full variable domain: KAGVTQTPRYLIKTRGQQVTLSCSPISGHRSVSWYQQTPGQGLQFLFEYFSETQRNKGNFPGRFSGRQFSNSRSEMNVSTLELGDSALYLCASSFGQPGAEAFFGQGTRLTVV.

The chain couples TRBV7-2 to TRBJ2-4, with D possibly being TRBD1 or TRBD2 (5 bases each). V was pared by 5 bases and J by 5 bases, with 10 bases between. The CDR3 runs to 13 residues. Germline-derived CDR1 and CDR2 are SGHTA and FQGNSA. CDR3 in amino acids: CASSPGTENIQYF. The CDR3 region has the DNA TGTGCCAGCAGCCCGGGGACCGAAAACATTCAGTACTTC.

The chain employs TRBV7-2 and TRBJ1-1; D uncertain. The CDR3 covers 14 residues. Between the trimmed V and J ends, which lost 6 bases and 0 bases, there was a span of 11 bases. Germline CDR1 is SGHTA and CDR2 is FQGNSA. DNA for the CDR3: TGTGCCAGCAGGGCCAGTGGTTTGAACACTGAAGCTTTCTTT. Translated, it gives CASRASGLNTEAFF. Drawing the rest from reference TRBV7-2 and TRBJ1-1, the complete variable domain is GAGVSQSPSNKVTEKGKDVELRCDPISGHTALYWYRQSLGQGLEFLIYFQGNSAPDKSGLPSDRFSAERTGGSVSTLTIQRTQQEDSAVYLCASRASGLNTEAFFGQGTRLTVV.

Concerning this clone: Germline is not matched at one junction end, which may reflect a read error. Here the CDR3 reads CVSSEALTGGYGYTF. As DNA, the CDR3 is TGTGTCAGCAGTGAAGCGCTTACAGGGGGCTATGGCTACACCTTC. This rearrangement joins TRBV2 to TRBJ1-2, with 8 positions matching TRBD1. This CDR3 is 15 amino acids long. Germline V gives CDR1 SNHLY, CDR2 FYNNEI.

The chain links TRBV6-5 to TRBJ1-2, with a tentative D call TRBD1 (5 bases). CDR1 is MNHEY, CDR2 SVGAGI, per germline. Trimming stripped 6 bases from V and 0 bases from J, with 14 bases between. The CDR3 runs to 15 residues. CDR3 DNA sequence: TGTGCCAGCAGCCCCGTGGAGACAGCTAACTATGGCTACACCTTC. Translated, it gives CASSPVETANYGYTF.

About this clone itself: The same CDR3 arises from other DNA sequences in this sample as well. The rearrangement joins TRBV5-1 to TRBJ1-3; weak D call: TRBD1 (5 bases). With 0 bases removed from V and 4 bases from J, the gap between germline ends came to 11 bases. The CDR3 spans 15 residues. From germline, CDR1 is SGHRS and CDR2 YFSETQ. This chain's CDR3 is CASSLAGGPGNTIYF. For the CDR3, the DNA is TGCGCCAGCAGCTTGGCCGGGGGTCCAGGAAACACCATATATTTT.

The J gene is TRBJ1-2, the V gene TRBV19; 8 nucleotides align to TRBD1. The ends lost 7 bases at V and 4 bases at J; junction bases unmatched: 8. CDR3 length: 14 amino acids. The V gene's germline CDR1 is LNHDA and CDR2 SQIVND (reference sequence). The CDR3 sequence is CASINAGTGYGYTF. As DNA, the CDR3 is TGTGCCAGTATCAATGCCGGGACAGGCTATGGCTACACCTTC.

The V and J genes are TRBV5-6 and TRBJ1-4, with TRBD1 identical over 9 bases. This CDR3 is 14 amino acids long. Per germline, CDR1 SGHDT and CDR2 YYEEEE. The junction had 7 bases not matched to a gene; V was cut back by 5 bases and J by 8 bases. CDR3 coding DNA: TGTGCCAGCAGACATTACAGGGGGCAGGAAAAACTGTTTTTT. Translated, it gives CASRHYRGQEKLFF.

This clone came up once. This chain uses TRBV10-2 with TRBJ2-6; 7 bases line up with TRBD1. Germline assignment: CDR1 WSHSY and CDR2 SAAADI. V lost 1 base, J lost 4 bases, and 13 bases stayed unmatched. The CDR3 runs to 19 residues. CDR3 sequence: CASSEYLGDRVSGANVLTF. DNA of the CDR3: TGCGCCAGCAGTGAGTATTTGGGAGACAGGGTCTCCGGGGCCAACGTCCTGACTTTC.

The chain uses TRBV19 and TRBJ1-5; 9 bases fit TRBD1. Trimming cost V 7 bases and J 5 bases; bases outside gene matches: 9. CDR1 is LNHDA, CDR2 SQIVND, per germline (reference sequence). This CDR3 is built from 15 residues. CDR3 sequence: CASKMGQGVHQPQHF. CDR3 in DNA: TGTGCCAGTAAGATGGGACAGGGTGTCCATCAGCCCCAGCATTTT.

V usage is TRBV10-3 and J usage is TRBJ1-1; possibly TRBD1 for D (5 bases). Per germline, CDR1 ENHRY and CDR2 SYGVKD. The CDR3 covers 13 residues. The V gene lost 6 bases and the J gene lost 5 bases, with 13 bases spanning the gap. The CDR3 DNA reads TGTGCCATCAGCGTGATAGAGGGGACTGAAGCTTTCTTT. Residues: CAISVIEGTEAFF.

The chain links TRBV25-1 to TRBJ2-2; TRBD1 agrees at 9 bases. V gave up 6 bases and J gave up 7 bases; unmatched junction bases: 3. There are 13 residues in the CDR3. Looked up from germline, CDR1 is MGHDK and CDR2 is SYGVNS. CDR3 in DNA: TGTGCCAGCAGGGGACAGGGAGACGGGGAGCTGTTTTTT. Its protein is CASRGQGDGELFF.

J is TRBJ1-2 and V is TRBV5-4, with D tentatively TRBD1 (5 bases). V lost 0 bases and J lost 4, with 13 bases in between. The CDR3 consists of 15 residues. Per germline, CDR1 SGHNT and CDR2 YYREEE (reference sequence). CDR3 residues: CASSLGTMGVYGYTF. The CDR3 bases are TGTGCCAGCAGCTTGGGCACTATGGGGGTCTATGGCTACACCTTC.

The chain couples TRBV19 to TRBJ1-1; 10 nucleotides match TRBD1. The germline CDR1 and CDR2 sequences are LNHDA and SQIVND (reference sequence). This CDR3 spans 14 amino acids. Trimming cost V 9 bases and J 1 base; bases outside gene matches: 5. This CDR3 is CASGTGAQNTEAFF. DNA of the CDR3: TGTGCCAGCGGGACAGGGGCTCAGAACACTGAAGCTTTCTTT.